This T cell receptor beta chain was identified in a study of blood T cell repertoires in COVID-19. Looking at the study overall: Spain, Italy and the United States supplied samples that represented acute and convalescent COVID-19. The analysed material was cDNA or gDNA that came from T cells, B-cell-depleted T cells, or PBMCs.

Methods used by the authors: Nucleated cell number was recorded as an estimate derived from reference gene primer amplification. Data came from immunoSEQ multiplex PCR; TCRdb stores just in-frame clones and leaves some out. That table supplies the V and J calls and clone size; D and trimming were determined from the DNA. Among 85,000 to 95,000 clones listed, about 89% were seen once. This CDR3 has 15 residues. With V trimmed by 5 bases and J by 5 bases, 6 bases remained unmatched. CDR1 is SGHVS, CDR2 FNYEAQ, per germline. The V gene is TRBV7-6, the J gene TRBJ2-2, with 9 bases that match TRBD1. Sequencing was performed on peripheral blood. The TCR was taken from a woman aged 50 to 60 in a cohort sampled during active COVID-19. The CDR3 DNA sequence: TGTGCCAGCAGCCTAGGGACAGGGACGACCGGGGAGCTGTTTTTT. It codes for CASSLGTGTTGELFF.